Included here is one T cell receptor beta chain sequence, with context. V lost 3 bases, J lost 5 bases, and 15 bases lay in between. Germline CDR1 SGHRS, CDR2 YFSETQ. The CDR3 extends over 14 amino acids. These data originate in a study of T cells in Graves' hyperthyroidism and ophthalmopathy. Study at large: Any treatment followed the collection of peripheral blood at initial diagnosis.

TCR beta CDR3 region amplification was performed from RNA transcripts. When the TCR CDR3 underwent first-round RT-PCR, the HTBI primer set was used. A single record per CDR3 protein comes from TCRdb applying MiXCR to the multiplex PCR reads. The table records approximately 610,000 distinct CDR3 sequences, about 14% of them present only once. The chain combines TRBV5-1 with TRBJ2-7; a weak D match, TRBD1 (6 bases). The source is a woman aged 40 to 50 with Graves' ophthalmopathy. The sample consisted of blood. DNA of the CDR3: TGCGCCAGCAGCTCCCTCCCAGGGGTCAACGAGCAGTACTTC. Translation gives CASSSLPGVNEQYF.